This is a list of T cell receptor beta chains from one sample in a study of control samples from healthy donors and cancer patients. Repertoires were generated with immunoSEQ multiplex PCR, while TCRdb's copy carries only in-frame clones and drops some. In the table there are over 15,000 clones, approximately 91% of which are singletons. Input material: PBMCs. The source is a man aged 60-69 years with head and neck cancer. Both conserved end residues are part of each CDR3. A D gene is named only where the DNA matches it firmly. Clone sizes are given selectively: once, few, many, or a class where the clone is expanded.

TRBJ1-6	TRBV7-9	-	-	TGTGCCAGCAGCCAACAGAGCTATAATTCACCCCTCCACTTT	CASSQQSYNSPLHF
TRBJ2-2	TRBV6-1	-	-	TGTGCCAGCAGTGAAGAGGTGGGCTTCACCGGGGAGCTGTTTTTT	CASSEEVGFTGELFF
TRBJ1-1	TRBV18	-	-	TGTGCCAGCCTTGATGGGGTGGGCACTGAAGCTTTCTTT	CASLDGVGTEAFF
TRBJ1-4	TRBV6-6	-	once	TGTGCCAGCAGGGCAGAAAATGAAAAACTGTTTTTT	CASRAENEKLFF
TRBJ2-1	TRBV27	TRBD1	-	TGTGCCAGCAGTCGACAGGGGCACTCCTACAATGAGCAGTTCTTC	CASSRQGHSYNEQFF
TRBJ2-3	TRBV7-6	TRBD1	-	TGTGCCAGCAGCCGGGACAGGGGTGATACGCAGTATTTT	CASSRDRGDTQYF
TRBJ2-1	TRBV27	TRBD2	-	TGTGCCAGCAGTTTAGGGACTAGAGGGTCCAATGAGCAGTTCTTC	CASSLGTRGSNEQFF
TRBJ1-1	TRBV15	-	-	TGTGCCACCAGCAGAGCCCTGGGACAAGTGAACACTGAAGCTTTCTTT	CATSRALGQVNTEAFF
TRBJ1-2	TRBV19	TRBD1	-	TGTGCCAGTAGTCAACCGGACAGGTTCTATGGCTACACCTTC	CASSQPDRFYGYTF
TRBJ2-1	TRBV7-9	-	-	TGTGCCAGCAGCTTAACTGATTACAATGAGCAGTTCTTC	CASSLTDYNEQFF
TRBJ2-7	TRBV7-2	-	-	TGTGCCAGCAGCTTAGAGGCAGGGAGGAGGAACGAGCAGTACTTC	CASSLEAGRRNEQYF
TRBJ2-7	TRBV7-9	TRBD2	once	TGTGCCAGCAGCCCGGGGGGGGGAGCCTACGAGCAGTACTTC	CASSPGGGAYEQYF
TRBJ2-1	TRBV5-4	-	-	TGTGCCAGCAGCTTGGGTGTCCCAAACAATAATGAGCAGTTCTTC	CASSLGVPNNNEQFF
TRBJ1-2	TRBV12-3/TRBV12-4	-	-	TGTGCCAGCAGTTTGGGCTATGGCTACACCTTC	CASSLGYGYTF
TRBJ2-2	TRBV9	-	once	TGTGCCAGCAGGCCTACTAGTACCACCGGGGAGCTGTTTTTT	CASRPTSTTGELFF
TRBJ1-1	TRBV19	-	-	TGTGCCAGTAGTCTAACGGGGGCCACTGAAGCTTTCTTT	CASSLTGATEAFF
TRBJ1-3	TRBV18	-	-	TGTGCCAGCTCACCCCCCCTCGGACGAGCGGACACCATATATTTT	CASSPPLGRADTIYF
TRBJ1-1	TRBV7-8	TRBD1	-	TGTGCCAGCAGCTTAGGGACAGGGTGGGCTGAAGCTTTCTTT	CASSLGTGWAEAFF
TRBJ1-2	TRBV18	-	-	TGTGCCAGCTCACCAGGGGGGCGAAACTATGGCTACACCTTC	CASSPGGRNYGYTF
TRBJ2-1	TRBV24-1	TRBD1	once	TGTGCCACCAGCCCTACGCGGACAGGTCTTGGGAATGAGCAGTTCTTC	CATSPTRTGLGNEQFF
TRBJ1-2	TRBV7-2	-	-	TGTGCCAGCAGCGCCGGGAGGAGCTATGGCTACACCTTC	CASSAGRSYGYTF
TRBJ1-2	TRBV5-1	-	-	TGCGCCAGCAGCTTGGCGAGGGAACATCAGTATGGCTACACCTTC	CASSLAREHQYGYTF
TRBJ2-7	TRBV6-5	-	-	TGTGCCAGCAGTTACCGCCGAGGAGGGACGGGGGAGCAGTACTTC	CASSYRRGGTGEQYF
TRBJ2-1	TRBV2	TRBD2	-	TGTGCCACACCCTCCTCCGGACTAGCGGTGAATGAGCAGTTCTTC	CATPSSGLAVNEQFF
TRBJ2-7	TRBV10-1	-	few	TGCGCCAGGGCGGACCGGAGCTCCTACGAGCAGTACTTC	CARADRSSYEQYF
TRBJ2-3	TRBV19	-	few	TGTGCCAGTAGTATTGACACAGATACGCAGTATTTT	CASSIDTDTQYF
TRBJ2-3	TRBV12-3/TRBV12-4	-	-	TGTGCCAGAAAGGGCAGCACAGATACGCAGTATTTT	CARKGSTDTQYF
TRBJ1-1	TRBV18	TRBD1	-	TGTGCCAGCTCACATGGACAGGACGCTGAAGCTTTCTTT	CASSHGQDAEAFF
TRBJ2-2	TRBV2	TRBD1	-	TGTGCCAGCAGTGAAGCCTGGCAGGGGGCCGGGGAGCTGTTTTTT	CASSEAWQGAGELFF
TRBJ1-6	TRBV5-1	-	-	TGCGCCAGCAGCTGGGACGGTAATTCACCCCTCCACTTT	CASSWDGNSPLHF
TRBJ1-1	TRBV5-1	-	-	TGCGCCAGCGGGGAGGGGATGAACACTGAAGCTTTCTTT	CASGEGMNTEAFF
TRBJ1-1	TRBV19	-	-	TGTGCCAGTAGTATTTTAAAGGGGGAAGCTTTCTTT	CASSILKGEAFF
TRBJ2-7	TRBV4-1	-	-	TGCGCCAGCAGCCAAGATGGCAGGGGCACACTCGAGCAGTACTTC	CASSQDGRGTLEQYF
TRBJ2-5	TRBV4-2	TRBD2	few	TGTGCCAGCAGCCAAGAGCGGGGGGGCCAAGAGACCCAGTACTTC	CASSQERGGQETQYF
TRBJ1-5	TRBV2	TRBD1	-	TGTGCCAGCAGTCCAGACAGGGGTGGCAATCAGCCCCAGCATTTT	CASSPDRGGNQPQHF
TRBJ2-3	TRBV2	-	-	TGTGCCAGCAGGGACAACACAGATACGCAGTATTTT	CASRDNTDTQYF
TRBJ2-6	TRBV7-9	-	-	TGTGCCAGCCTTCCCTTATCTGGGGCCAACGTCCTGACTTTC	CASLPLSGANVLTF
TRBJ2-7	TRBV5-6	-	-	TGTGCCAGCAGCTTAGCCTCCTACGAGCAGTACTTC	CASSLASYEQYF
TRBJ1-5	TRBV7-9	-	-	TGTGCCAGCCCCCTGAGCGGCAGGGGAAGCAATCAGCCCCAGCATTTT	CASPLSGRGSNQPQHF
TRBJ1-1	TRBV9	-	-	TGTGCCAGCAGCTCGGCCGGTATAATAGCTGAAGCTTTCTTT	CASSSAGIIAEAFF
TRBJ1-5	TRBV20-1	-	-	TGCAGTGTTTCAGGGGATCAGCCCCAGCATTTT	CSVSGDQPQHF
TRBJ1-2	TRBV7-9	-	-	TGTGCCAGCAGCTTAAACCGGGACGATGGCTACACCTTC	CASSLNRDDGYTF
TRBJ1-3	TRBV14	-	few	TGTGCCAGCAGCCCCTTGGGAAACACCATATATTTT	CASSPLGNTIYF
TRBJ1-1	TRBV6-1	-	-	TGTGCCAGCAGTGAAAGAATTGGCCGACCCTCGAACACTGAAGCTTTCTTT	CASSERIGRPSNTEAFF
TRBJ2-7	TRBV7-6	TRBD2	-	TGTGCCAGCAGCTTACAAGGACTAGACGAGCAGTACTTC	CASSLQGLDEQYF
TRBJ2-1	TRBV7-2	TRBD2	once	TGTGCCAGCCCGCCCCGCGGGACTAGCGATCTGAGGGAGCAGTTCTTC	CASPPRGTSDLREQFF
TRBJ2-1	TRBV25-1	-	once	TGTGCCAGCACCTCATCCGGGTTTGAGCAGTTCTTC	CASTSSGFEQFF
TRBJ2-7	TRBV19	TRBD1	-	TGTGCCAGTAGTGACAGGGGGACGGGCTCCTACGAGCAGTACTTC	CASSDRGTGSYEQYF
TRBJ1-4	TRBV7-8	-	-	TGTGCCAGCAGCTCCCTCGGGCAGGGGCAAGGTGAAAAACTGTTTTTT	CASSSLGQGQGEKLFF
TRBJ2-5	TRBV5-1	-	few	TGCGCCAGCAGCACCGGGGCGGGCGGGGAGACCCAGTACTTC	CASSTGAGGETQYF
TRBJ2-3	TRBV6-2/TRBV6-3	TRBD2	-	TGTGCCAGCAGTCCCCTAGCGGGGGGGCTTGGTACGCAGTATTTT	CASSPLAGGLGTQYF
TRBJ1-3	TRBV6-5	-	-	TGTGCCAGCCAGGCTTACTCTGGAAACACCATATATTTT	CASQAYSGNTIYF